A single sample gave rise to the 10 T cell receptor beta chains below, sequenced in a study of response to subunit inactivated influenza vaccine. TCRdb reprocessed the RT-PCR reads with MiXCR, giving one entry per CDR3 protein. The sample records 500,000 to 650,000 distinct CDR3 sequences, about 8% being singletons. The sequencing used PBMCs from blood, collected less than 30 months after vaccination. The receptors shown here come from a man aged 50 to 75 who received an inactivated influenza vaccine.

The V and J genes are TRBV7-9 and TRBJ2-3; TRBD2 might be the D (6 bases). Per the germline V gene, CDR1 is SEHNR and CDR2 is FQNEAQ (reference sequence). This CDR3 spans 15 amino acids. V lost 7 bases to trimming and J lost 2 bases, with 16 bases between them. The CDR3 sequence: CASNPWEAATDTQYF. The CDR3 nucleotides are TGTGCCAGCAACCCGTGGGAGGCCGCCACAGATACGCAGTATTTT.

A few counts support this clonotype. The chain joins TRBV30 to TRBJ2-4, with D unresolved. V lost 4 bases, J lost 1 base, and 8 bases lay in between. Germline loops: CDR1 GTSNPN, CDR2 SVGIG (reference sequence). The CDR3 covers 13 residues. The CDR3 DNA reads TGTGCCTGGACCAGCACGGCCAAAAACATTCAGTACTTC. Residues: CAWTSTAKNIQYF. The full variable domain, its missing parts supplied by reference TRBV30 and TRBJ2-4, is SQTIHQWPATLVQPVGSPLSLECTVEGTSNPNLYWYRQAAGRGLQLLFYSVGIGQISSEVPQNLSASRPQDRQFILSSKKLLLSDSGFYLCAWTSTAKNIQYFGAGTRLSVL.

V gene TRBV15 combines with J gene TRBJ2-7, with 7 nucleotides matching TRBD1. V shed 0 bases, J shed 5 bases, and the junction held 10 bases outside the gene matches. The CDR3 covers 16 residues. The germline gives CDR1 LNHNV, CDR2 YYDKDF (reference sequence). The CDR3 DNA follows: TGTGCCACCAGCAGAGATGGGGTGGGACAGAGGCACGAGCAGTACTTC. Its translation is CATSRDGVGQRHEQYF.

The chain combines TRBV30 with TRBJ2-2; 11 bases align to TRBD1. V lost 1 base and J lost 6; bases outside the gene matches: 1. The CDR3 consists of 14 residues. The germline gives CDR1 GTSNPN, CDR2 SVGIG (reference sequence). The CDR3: CAWSEGQGAGELFF. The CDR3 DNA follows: TGTGCCTGGAGTGAGGGACAGGGGGCCGGGGAGCTGTTTTTT.

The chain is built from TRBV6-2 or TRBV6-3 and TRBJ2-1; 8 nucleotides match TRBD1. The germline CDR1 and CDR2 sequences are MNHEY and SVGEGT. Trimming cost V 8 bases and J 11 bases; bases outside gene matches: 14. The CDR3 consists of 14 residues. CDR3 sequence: CASVPRTGIVQQFF. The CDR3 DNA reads TGTGCCAGCGTCCCTCGGACAGGGATAGTGCAGCAGTTCTTC.

The CDR3 region has the DNA TGCAGTGCTGGGGGACGGTTCCGTCAAGAGACCCAGTACTTC. Its protein is CSAGGRFRQETQYF. This chain joins TRBV20-1 and TRBJ2-5; tentatively, D is TRBD1 or TRBD2 (5 bases each). Trimming left V 5 bases short and J 2 bases short, with 15 bases between. Germline values: CDR1 DFQATT, CDR2 SNEGSKA (reference sequence). The CDR3 has 14 amino acids.

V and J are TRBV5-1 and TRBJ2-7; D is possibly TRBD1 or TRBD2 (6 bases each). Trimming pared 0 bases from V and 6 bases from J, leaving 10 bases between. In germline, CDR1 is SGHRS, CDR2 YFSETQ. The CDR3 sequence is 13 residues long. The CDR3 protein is CASSLEGGIEQYF. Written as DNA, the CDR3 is TGCGCCAGCAGCTTGGAAGGGGGGATCGAGCAGTACTTC.

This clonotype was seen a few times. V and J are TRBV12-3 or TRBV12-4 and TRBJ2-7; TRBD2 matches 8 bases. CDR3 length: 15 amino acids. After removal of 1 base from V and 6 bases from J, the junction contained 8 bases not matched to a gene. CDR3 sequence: CASSLVKAGGPEQYF. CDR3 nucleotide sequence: TGTGCCAGCAGTTTAGTGAAGGCGGGAGGACCCGAGCAGTACTTC.

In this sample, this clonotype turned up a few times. CDR3 DNA sequence: TGCGCCAGCAGCTTGGCCCCGACTAGCGGGAGGGCCCCCGCAGATACGCAGTATTTT. This translates into CASSLAPTSGRAPADTQYF. V and J are TRBV5-1 and TRBJ2-3; the match to TRBD2 covers 14 bases. V shed 0 bases, J shed 4 bases, and the junction held 10 bases outside the gene matches. CDR3 length: 19 residues. In germline, CDR1 is SGHRS, CDR2 YFSETQ.

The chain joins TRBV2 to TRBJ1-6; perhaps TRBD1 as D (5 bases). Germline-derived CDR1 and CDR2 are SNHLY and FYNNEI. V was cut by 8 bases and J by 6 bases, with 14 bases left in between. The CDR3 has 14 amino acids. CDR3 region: CASGERTRNSPLHF. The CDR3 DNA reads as TGTGCCAGCGGCGAGAGGACACGTAATTCACCCCTCCACTTT.